This T cell receptor (beta chain) was recovered during a study of circulating and synovial CD4+ cells in juvenile arthritis. Findings of the study overall: Circulating pathogenic-like lymphocytes shared a substantially higher fraction of CDR3 sequences with synovium than bulk blood. The pathogenic-like versus bulk T cell difference escaped Vbeta family analysis. These repertoires were less diverse than bulk blood CD4 repertoires.

V was pared by 7 bases and J by 4 bases, with 8 bases between. This CDR3 has 12 residues. CDR1 and CDR2 (germline): SEHNR, FQNEAQ (reference sequence). The table lists this clone with a count of one. Its matching antigen is unknown. Only in-frame clones appear in the TCRdb table, and some are missing; sequencing was by immunoSEQ multiplex PCR. The table has about 30,000 clones, roughly 93% seen once. The TCR originated in a human donor with juvenile idiopathic arthritis. The genes are TRBV7-9 and TRBJ2-1; D not certain. Sequenced input: CD4+ T cells from blood. CDR3 sequence reads: CASTGTYNEQFF. The CDR3 DNA follows: TGTGCCAGCACGGGTACATACAATGAGCAGTTCTTC.